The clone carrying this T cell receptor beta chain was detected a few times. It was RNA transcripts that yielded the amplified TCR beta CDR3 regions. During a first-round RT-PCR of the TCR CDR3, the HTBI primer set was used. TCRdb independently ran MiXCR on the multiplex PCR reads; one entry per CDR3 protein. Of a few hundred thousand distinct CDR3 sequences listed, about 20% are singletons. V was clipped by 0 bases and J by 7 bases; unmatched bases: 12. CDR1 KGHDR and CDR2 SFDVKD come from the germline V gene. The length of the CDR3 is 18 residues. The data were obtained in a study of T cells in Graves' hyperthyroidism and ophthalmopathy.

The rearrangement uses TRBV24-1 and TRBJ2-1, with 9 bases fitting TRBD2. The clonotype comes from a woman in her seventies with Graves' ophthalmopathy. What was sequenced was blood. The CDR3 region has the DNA TGTGCCACCAGTGATTTGGAGAATAGCGGGAGAGGGGTAAATGAGCAGTTCTTC. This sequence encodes CATSDLENSGRGVNEQFF.